The next 10 T cell receptor beta chains were all read from a single sample in a study of cytomegalovirus exposure and HLA in healthy donors. Profiling relied on immunoSEQ multiplex PCR, and the TCRdb table lists in-frame clones only, not all of them. This sample has 150,000 or so clones; roughly 86% occur once, and the top ten carry approximately 2%. Input material: PBMCs. All receptors come from a human donor in good health.

The gene calls are TRBV4-2 and TRBJ1-2; D is unclear. The length of the CDR3 is 13 residues. Germline CDR1 and CDR2: LGHNA and YNFKEQ. V was clipped by 0 bases and J by 6 bases, with 8 bases between them. The CDR3 DNA reads as TGTGCCAGCAGCCAAGACATACGAGATGGCTACACCTTC. This gives the protein CASSQDIRDGYTF.

This sequence joins TRBV4-1 and TRBJ1-1, with a possible D match to TRBD1 (5 bases). The germline V and J ends were trimmed by 1 base and 2 bases, with 8 bases remaining between them. This CDR3 is 14 amino acids long. CDR1 and CDR2 (germline): MGHRA, YSYEKL. As DNA, the CDR3 is TGCGCCAGCAGCCAAGGGGGCATTAACACTGAAGCTTTCTTT. Translation: CASSQGGINTEAFF.

The CDR3 DNA follows: TGTGCCAGCAGTTACTCGTGGCAAGACTACGAGCAGTACTTC. It specifies CASSYSWQDYEQYF. This chain joins TRBV6-5 and TRBJ2-7; D ambiguous. The V gene lost 0 bases and the J gene lost 3 bases, with 9 bases spanning the gap. Germline V gives CDR1 MNHEY, CDR2 SVGAGI. The length of the CDR3 is 14 residues.

The chain has TRBV2 and TRBJ2-1; 11 bases are a match to TRBD2. This CDR3 contains 12 residues. Germline values: CDR1 SNHLY, CDR2 FYNNEI. Trimming removed 11 bases from V and 5 bases from J; junction bases left unmatched: 2. For the CDR3, the DNA is TGTGCCGGGGGACTAGCGGACAATGAGCAGTTCTTC. Translated: CAGGLADNEQFF. Looking up the rest from reference TRBV2 and TRBJ2-1 gives the full variable domain: EPEVTQTPSHQVTQMGQEVILRCVPISNHLYFYWYRQILGQKVEFLVSFYNNEISEKSEIFDDQFSVERPDGSNFTLKIRSTKLEDSAMYFCAGGLADNEQFFGPGTRLTVL.

J is TRBJ2-1 and V is TRBV10-2; D remains ambiguous. Germline CDR1 is WSHSY and CDR2 is SAAADI. V gave up 0 bases and J gave up 4 bases, with 10 bases separating them. The CDR3 contains 15 residues. The CDR3 spells CASSESRYFYNEQFF. DNA for the CDR3: TGCGCCAGCAGTGAGTCAAGATACTTTTACAATGAGCAGTTCTTC.

The rearrangement joins TRBV19 to TRBJ1-1; perhaps TRBD1 as D (5 bases). The CDR3 is made up of 15 amino acids. Germline CDR1 LNHDA, CDR2 SQIVND (reference sequence). V lost 5 bases and J 0 bases, leaving 13 bases between the germline ends. For the CDR3, the DNA is TGTGCCAGTAGTCGGCAGGGAGGGATGAACACTGAAGCTTTCTTT. This gives the protein CASSRQGGMNTEAFF.

This clone was counted a single time. V gene TRBV18 combines with J gene TRBJ1-1; D is unresolved. The germline V gene encodes CDR1 KGHSH and CDR2 LQKENI. Trimming left V 4 bases short and J 1 base short, with 13 bases between. This CDR3 is 15 amino acids long. The CDR3 loop reads CASSRITVGNTEAFF. The CDR3 DNA reads as TGTGCCAGCTCACGAATCACCGTCGGGAACACTGAAGCTTTCTTT.

This chain uses TRBV2 with TRBJ1-5; 8 nucleotides match TRBD1. V gave up 6 bases and J gave up 9 bases; unmatched junction bases: 13. In germline, CDR1 is SNHLY, CDR2 FYNNEI. This CDR3 is 15 amino acids long. The CDR3 sequence is CASRLSGQVHLPQHF. For the CDR3, the DNA is TGTGCCAGCAGACTTTCGGGACAGGTCCACTTGCCCCAGCATTTT.

This clone was observed a single time. The rearrangement uses TRBV7-2 and TRBJ2-1, with D perhaps TRBD2 (6 bases). The CDR3 extends over 15 amino acids. Germline CDR1 and CDR2: SGHTA and FQGNSA. V lost 3 bases, J lost 7 bases, and 16 bases lay in between. The CDR3 bases are TGTGCCAGCAGCTTCAGGGACTCCCCCTGGAATGAGCAGTTCTTC. It translates to CASSFRDSPWNEQFF. The whole variable domain, filled in from reference TRBV7-2 and TRBJ2-1, reads GAGVSQSPSNKVTEKGKDVELRCDPISGHTALYWYRQSLGQGLEFLIYFQGNSAPDKSGLPSDRFSAERTGGSVSTLTIQRTQQEDSAVYLCASSFRDSPWNEQFFGPGTRLTVL.

The chain is built from TRBV18 and TRBJ2-1; TRBD2 aligns across 13 bases. The CDR3 has 17 residues. CDR1 and CDR2 (germline): KGHSH, LQKENI. Unmatched junction bases numbered 6, after V lost 3 bases and J lost 4 bases. The CDR3 DNA is TGTGCCAGCTCACCCCGGACTAGCGGGGGTAGTTACAATGAGCAGTTCTTC. Translation gives CASSPRTSGGSYNEQFF. Complete variable domain (other parts from reference TRBV18 and TRBJ2-1): NAGVMQNPRHLVRRRGQEARLRCSPMKGHSHVYWYRQLPEEGLKFMVYLQKENIIDESGMPKERFSAEFPKEGPSILRIQQVVRGDSAAYFCASSPRTSGGSYNEQFFGPGTRLTVL.